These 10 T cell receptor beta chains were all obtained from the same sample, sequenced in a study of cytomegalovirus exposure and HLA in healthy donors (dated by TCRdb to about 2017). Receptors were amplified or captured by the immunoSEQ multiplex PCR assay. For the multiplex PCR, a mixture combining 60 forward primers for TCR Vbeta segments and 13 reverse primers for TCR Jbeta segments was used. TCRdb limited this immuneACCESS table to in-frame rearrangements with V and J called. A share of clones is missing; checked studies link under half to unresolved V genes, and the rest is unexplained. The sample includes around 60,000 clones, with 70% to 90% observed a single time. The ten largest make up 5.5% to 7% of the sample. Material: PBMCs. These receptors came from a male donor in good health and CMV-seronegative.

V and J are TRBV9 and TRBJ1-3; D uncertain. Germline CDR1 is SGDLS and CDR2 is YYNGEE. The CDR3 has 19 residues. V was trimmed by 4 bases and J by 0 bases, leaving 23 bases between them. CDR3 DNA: TGTGCCAGCAGCTCACCTAGGGCGTGGACTGCCAACTCTGGAAACACCATATATTTT. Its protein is CASSSPRAWTANSGNTIYF. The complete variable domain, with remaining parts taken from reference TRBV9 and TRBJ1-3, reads DSGVTQTPKHLITATGQRVTLRCSPRSGDLSVYWYQQSLDQGLQFLIQYYNGEERAKGNILERFSAQQFPDLHSELNLSSLELGDSALYFCASSSPRAWTANSGNTIYFGEGSWLTVV.

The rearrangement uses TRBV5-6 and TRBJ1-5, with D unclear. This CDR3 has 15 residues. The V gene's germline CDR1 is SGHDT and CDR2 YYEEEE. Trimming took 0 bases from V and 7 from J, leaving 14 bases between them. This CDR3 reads CASSLGAWASQPQHF. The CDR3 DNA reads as TGTGCCAGCAGCTTGGGGGCCTGGGCCAGCCAGCCCCAGCATTTT.

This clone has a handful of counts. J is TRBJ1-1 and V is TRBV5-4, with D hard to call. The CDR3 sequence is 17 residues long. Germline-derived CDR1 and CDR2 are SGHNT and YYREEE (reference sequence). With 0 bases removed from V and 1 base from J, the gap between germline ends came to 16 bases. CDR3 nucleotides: TGTGCCAGCAGCTTGGGGAACGGGGAGGTGTGGAACACTGAAGCTTTCTTT. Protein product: CASSLGNGEVWNTEAFF.

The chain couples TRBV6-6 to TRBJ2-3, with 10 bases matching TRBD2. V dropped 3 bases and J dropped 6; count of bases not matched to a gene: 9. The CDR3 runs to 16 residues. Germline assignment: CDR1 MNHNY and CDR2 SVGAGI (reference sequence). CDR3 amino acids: CASSYLAGAPWDTQYF. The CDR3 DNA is TGTGCCAGCAGTTATCTAGCGGGGGCCCCATGGGATACGCAGTATTTT.

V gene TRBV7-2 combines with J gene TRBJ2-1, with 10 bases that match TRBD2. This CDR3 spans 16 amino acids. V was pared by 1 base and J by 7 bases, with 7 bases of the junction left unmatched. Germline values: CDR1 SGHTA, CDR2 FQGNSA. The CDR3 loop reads CASSLGRLAGVNEQFF. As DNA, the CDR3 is TGTGCCAGCAGCTTAGGACGGCTAGCGGGGGTTAATGAGCAGTTCTTC.

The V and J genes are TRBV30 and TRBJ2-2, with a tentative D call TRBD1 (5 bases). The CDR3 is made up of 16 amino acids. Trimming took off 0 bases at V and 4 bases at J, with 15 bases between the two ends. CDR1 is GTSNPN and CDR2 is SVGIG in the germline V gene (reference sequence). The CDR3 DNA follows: TGTGCCTGGAGTGTACCTCCCCGTAGGGGCACCGGGGAGCTGTTTTTT. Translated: CAWSVPPRRGTGELFF.

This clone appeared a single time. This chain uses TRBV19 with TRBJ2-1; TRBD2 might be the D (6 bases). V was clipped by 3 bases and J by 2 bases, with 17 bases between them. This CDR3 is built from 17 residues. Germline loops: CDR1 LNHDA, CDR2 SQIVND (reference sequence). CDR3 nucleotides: TGTGCCAGTAGTATGAGATCGGGGAGGCAAGCCTACAATGAGCAGTTCTTC. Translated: CASSMRSGRQAYNEQFF.

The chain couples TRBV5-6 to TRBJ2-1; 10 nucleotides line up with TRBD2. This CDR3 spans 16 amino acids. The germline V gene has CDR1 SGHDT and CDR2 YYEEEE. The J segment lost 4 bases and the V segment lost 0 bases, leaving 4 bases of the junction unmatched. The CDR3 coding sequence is TGTGCCAGCAGCTTGGATATAGCGGGGGGTTACAATGAGCAGTTCTTC. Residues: CASSLDIAGGYNEQFF. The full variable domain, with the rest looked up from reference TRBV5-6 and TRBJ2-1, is DAGVTQSPTHLIKTRGQQVTLRCSPKSGHDTVSWYQQALGQGPQFIFQYYEEEERQRGNFPDRFSGHQFPNYSSELNVNALLLGDSALYLCASSLDIAGGYNEQFFGPGTRLTVL.

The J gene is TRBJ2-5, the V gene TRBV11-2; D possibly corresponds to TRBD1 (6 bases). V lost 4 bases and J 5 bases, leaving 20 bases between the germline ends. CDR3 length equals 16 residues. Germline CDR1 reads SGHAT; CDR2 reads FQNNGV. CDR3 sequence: CASSSNRTSRGETQYF. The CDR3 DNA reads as TGTGCCAGCAGCTCGAACCGGACTTCGAGGGGGGAGACCCAGTACTTC.

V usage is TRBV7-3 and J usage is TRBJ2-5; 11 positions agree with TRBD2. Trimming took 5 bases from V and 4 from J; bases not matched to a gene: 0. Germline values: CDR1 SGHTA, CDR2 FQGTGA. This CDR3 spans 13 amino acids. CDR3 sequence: CASSTSGGETQYF. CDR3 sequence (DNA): TGTGCCAGCAGCACTAGCGGGGGAGAGACCCAGTACTTC.